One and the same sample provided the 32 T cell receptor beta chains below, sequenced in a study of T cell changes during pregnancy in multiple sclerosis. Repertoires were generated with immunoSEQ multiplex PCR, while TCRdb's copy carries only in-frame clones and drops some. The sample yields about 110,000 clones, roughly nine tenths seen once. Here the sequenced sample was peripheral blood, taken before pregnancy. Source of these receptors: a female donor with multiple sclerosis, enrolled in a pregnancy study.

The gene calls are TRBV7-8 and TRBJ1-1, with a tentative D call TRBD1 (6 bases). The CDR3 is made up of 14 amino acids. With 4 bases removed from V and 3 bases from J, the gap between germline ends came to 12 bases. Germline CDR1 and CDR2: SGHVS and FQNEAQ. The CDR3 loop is CASSSRRTDTEAFF. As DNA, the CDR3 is TGTGCCAGCAGCTCCCGTCGGACAGACACTGAAGCTTTCTTT.

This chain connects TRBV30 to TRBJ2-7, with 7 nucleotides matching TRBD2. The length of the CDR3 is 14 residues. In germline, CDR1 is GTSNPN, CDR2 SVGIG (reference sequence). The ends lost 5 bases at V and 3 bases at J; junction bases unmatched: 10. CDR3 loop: CAWDVRPGGYEQYF. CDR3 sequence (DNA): TGTGCCTGGGACGTACGACCGGGGGGCTACGAGCAGTACTTC. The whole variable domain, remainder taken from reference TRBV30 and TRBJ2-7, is SQTIHQWPATLVQPVGSPLSLECTVEGTSNPNLYWYRQAAGRGLQLLFYSVGIGQISSEVPQNLSASRPQDRQFILSSKKLLLSDSGFYLCAWDVRPGGYEQYFGPGTRLTVT.

CDR3 bases: TGTGCCAGCAGTGTGTTAGCGGGGCACACAGATACGCAGTATTTT. Its translation is CASSVLAGHTDTQYF. The genes are TRBV6-1 and TRBJ2-3; 8 positions match TRBD2. The germline V gene has CDR1 MNHNS and CDR2 SASEGT. This CDR3 is 15 amino acids long. The junction had 5 bases not matched to a gene; V was cut back by 4 bases and J by 2 bases.

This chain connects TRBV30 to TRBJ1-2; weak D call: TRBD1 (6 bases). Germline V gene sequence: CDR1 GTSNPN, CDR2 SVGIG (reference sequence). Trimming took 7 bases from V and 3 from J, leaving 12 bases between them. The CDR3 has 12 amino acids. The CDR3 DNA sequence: TGTGCCTCTACACAGGGCGACTATGGCTACACCTTC. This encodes CASTQGDYGYTF.

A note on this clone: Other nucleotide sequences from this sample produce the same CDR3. DNA for the CDR3: TGTGCCAGCAGTCTTAGCGGTTCGAACACTGAAGCTTTCTTT. As protein: CASSLSGSNTEAFF. This rearrangement joins TRBV11-3 to TRBJ1-1, with no clear D. The V end was cut by 6 bases, the J end by 1 base, with 12 bases between. Germline loops: CDR1 SGHNT, CDR2 YENEEA. The CDR3 sequence is 14 residues long.

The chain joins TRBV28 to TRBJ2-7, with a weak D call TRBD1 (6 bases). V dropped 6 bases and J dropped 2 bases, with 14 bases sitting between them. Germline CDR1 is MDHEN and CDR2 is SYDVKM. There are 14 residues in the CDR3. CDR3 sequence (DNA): TGTGCCAGCAGGGTACAGGGTGGTCCCTACGAGCAGTACTTC. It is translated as CASRVQGGPYEQYF.

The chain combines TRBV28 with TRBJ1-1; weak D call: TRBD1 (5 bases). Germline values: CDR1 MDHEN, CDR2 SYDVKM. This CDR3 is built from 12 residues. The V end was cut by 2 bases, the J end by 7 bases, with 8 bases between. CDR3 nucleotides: TGTGCCAGCAGTTTAGGGGGGTTTGAAGCTTTCTTT. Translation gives CASSLGGFEAFF.

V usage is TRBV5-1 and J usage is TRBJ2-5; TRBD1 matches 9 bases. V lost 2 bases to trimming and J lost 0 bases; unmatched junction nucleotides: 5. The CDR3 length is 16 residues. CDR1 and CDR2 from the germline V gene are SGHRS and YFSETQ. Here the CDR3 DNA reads TGCGCCAGCAGCTTTGGTGGGACAGGGAACCAAGAGACCCAGTACTTC. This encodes CASSFGGTGNQETQYF.

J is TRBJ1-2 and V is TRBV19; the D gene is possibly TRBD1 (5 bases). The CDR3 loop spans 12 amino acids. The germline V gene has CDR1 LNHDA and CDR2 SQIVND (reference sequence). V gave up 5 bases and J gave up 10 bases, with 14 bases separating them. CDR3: CASSFLGRDYTF. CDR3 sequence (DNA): TGTGCCAGTAGTTTTCTCGGCAGGGACTACACCTTC.

CDR3 in DNA: TGTGCCAGCAGCCGGAGGACAGGGGGGAGCTACGAGCAGTACTTC. Encoded protein: CASSRRTGGSYEQYF. This chain uses TRBV9 with TRBJ2-5; 10 nucleotides align to TRBD1. The last part of the DNA fits TRBJ2-7 better; the J call may be wrong. The CDR3 totals 15 residues. Germline values: CDR1 SGDLS, CDR2 YYNGEE.

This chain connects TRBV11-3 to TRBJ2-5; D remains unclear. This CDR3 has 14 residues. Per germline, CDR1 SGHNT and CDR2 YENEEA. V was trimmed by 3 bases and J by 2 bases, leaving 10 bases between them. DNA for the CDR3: TGTGCCAGCAGCTTGAACAGAAATCAAGAGACCCAGTACTTC. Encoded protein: CASSLNRNQETQYF.

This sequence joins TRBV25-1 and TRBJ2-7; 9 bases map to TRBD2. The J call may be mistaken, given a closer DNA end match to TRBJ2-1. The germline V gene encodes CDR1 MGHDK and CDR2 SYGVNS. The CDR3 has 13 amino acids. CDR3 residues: CASSEYSGGRQFF. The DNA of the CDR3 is TGTGCCAGCAGTGAATATAGCGGGGGTCGGCAGTTCTTC.

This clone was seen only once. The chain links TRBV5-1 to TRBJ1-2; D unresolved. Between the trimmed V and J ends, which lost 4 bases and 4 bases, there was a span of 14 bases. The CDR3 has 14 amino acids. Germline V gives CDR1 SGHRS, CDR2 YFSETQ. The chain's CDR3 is CASSPRGGPYGYTF. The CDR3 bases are TGCGCCAGCAGCCCCCGGGGAGGGCCCTATGGCTACACCTTC.

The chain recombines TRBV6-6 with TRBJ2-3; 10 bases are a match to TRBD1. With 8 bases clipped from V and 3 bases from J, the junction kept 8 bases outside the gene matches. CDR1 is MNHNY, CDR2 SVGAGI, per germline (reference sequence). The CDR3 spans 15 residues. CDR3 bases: TGTGCCAGCGGGAAGACAGGGGGCGCAACAGATACGCAGTATTTT. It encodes CASGKTGGATDTQYF.

CDR3 bases: TGTGCCAGCAGCGGGTGGGACAGGGCCCCCACCGGGGAGCTGTTTTTT. Its translation is CASSGWDRAPTGELFF. V usage is TRBV9 and J usage is TRBJ2-2; 9 bases are shared with TRBD1. The CDR3 runs 16 residues. The germline V gene encodes CDR1 SGDLS and CDR2 YYNGEE. V lost 3 bases and J lost 4; bases outside the gene matches: 7.

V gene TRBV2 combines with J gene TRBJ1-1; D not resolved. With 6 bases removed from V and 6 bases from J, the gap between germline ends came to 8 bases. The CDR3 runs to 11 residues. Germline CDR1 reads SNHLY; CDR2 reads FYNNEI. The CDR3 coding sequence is TGTGCCAGCAGGAGGGAGCCTGAAGCTTTCTTT. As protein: CASRREPEAFF.

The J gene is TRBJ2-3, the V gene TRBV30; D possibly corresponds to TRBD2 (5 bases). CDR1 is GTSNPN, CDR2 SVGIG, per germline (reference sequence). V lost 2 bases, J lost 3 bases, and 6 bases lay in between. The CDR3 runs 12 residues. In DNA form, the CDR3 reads TGTGCCTGGAGTAGAGGGACAGATACGCAGTATTTT. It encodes CAWSRGTDTQYF.

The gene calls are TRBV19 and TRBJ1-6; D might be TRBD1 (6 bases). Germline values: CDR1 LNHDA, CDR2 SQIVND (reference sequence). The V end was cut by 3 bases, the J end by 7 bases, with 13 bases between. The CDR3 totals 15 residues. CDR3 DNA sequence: TGTGCCAGTAGTATCAGCAGGACAGAAAATTCACCCCTCCACTTT. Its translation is CASSISRTENSPLHF.

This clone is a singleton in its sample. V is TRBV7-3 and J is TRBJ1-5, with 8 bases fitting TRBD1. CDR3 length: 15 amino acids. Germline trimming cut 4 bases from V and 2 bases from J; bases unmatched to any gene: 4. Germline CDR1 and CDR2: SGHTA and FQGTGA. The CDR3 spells CASSWGTGGNQPQHF. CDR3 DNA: TGTGCCAGCAGCTGGGGGACAGGCGGCAATCAGCCCCAGCATTTT. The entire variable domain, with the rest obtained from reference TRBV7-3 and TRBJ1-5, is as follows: GAGVSQTPSNKVTEKGKYVELRCDPISGHTALYWYRQSLGQGPEFLIYFQGTGAADDSGLPNDRFFAVRPEGSVSTLKIQRTERGDSAVYLCASSWGTGGNQPQHFGDGTRLSIL.

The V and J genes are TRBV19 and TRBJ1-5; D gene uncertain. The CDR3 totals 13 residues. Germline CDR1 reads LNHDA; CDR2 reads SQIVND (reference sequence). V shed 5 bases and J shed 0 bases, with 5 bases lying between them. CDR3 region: CASSPYSNQPQHF. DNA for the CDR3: TGTGCCAGTAGTCCCTATAGCAATCAGCCCCAGCATTTT.

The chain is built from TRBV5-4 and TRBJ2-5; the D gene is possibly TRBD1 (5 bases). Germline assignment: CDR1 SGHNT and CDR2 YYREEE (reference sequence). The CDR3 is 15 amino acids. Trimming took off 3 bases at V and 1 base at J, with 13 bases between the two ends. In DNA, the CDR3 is TGTGCCAGCAGCTCAAAGACAGAGATCCAAGAGACCCAGTACTTC. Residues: CASSSKTEIQETQYF.

In DNA form, the CDR3 reads TGTGCCAGCAGCGACAGGGGTGGTAATGAAAAACTGTTTTTT. This gives the protein CASSDRGGNEKLFF. V usage is TRBV6-5 and J usage is TRBJ1-4; 8 bases align to TRBD1. This CDR3 region has 14 residues. The J segment lost 4 bases and the V segment lost 6 bases, leaving 4 bases of the junction unmatched. From germline, CDR1 is MNHEY and CDR2 SVGAGI.

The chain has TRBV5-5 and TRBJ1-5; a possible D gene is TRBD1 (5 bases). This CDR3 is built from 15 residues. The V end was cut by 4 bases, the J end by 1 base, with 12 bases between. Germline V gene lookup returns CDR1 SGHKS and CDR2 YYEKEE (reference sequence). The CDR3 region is CASSPLRGSNQPQHF. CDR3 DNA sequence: TGTGCCAGCAGCCCCCTTAGGGGAAGCAATCAGCCCCAGCATTTT.

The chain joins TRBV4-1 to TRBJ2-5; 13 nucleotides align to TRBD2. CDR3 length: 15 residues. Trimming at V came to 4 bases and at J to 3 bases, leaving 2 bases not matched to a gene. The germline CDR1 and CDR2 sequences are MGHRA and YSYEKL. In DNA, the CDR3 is TGCGCCAGCAGCCTTGGACTAGCGGGGGAAGAGACCCAGTACTTC. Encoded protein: CASSLGLAGEETQYF.

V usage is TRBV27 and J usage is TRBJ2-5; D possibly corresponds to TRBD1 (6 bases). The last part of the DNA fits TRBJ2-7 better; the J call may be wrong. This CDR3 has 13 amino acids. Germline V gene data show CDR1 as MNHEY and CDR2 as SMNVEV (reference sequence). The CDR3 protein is CASSLLQGPEQYF. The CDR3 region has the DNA TGTGCCAGCAGTTTATTACAGGGCCCCGAGCAGTACTTC.

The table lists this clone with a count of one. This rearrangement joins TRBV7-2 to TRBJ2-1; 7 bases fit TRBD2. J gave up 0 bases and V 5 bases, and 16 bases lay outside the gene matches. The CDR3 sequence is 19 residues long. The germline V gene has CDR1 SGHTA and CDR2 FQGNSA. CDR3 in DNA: TGTGCCAGCAGCAAATGGAGGCTTCAAGCGGGGAACTCCTACAATGAGCAGTTCTTC. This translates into CASSKWRLQAGNSYNEQFF.

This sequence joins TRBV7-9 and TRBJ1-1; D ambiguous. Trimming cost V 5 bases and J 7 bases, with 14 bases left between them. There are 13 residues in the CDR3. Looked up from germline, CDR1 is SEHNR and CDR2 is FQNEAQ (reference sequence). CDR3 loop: CASSPPLGNEAFF. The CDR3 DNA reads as TGTGCCAGCAGCCCACCTTTGGGCAATGAAGCTTTCTTT. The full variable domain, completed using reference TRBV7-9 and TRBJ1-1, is DTGVSQNPRHKITKRGQNVTFRCDPISEHNRLYWYRQTLGQGPEFLTYFQNEAQLEKSRLLSDRFSAERPKGSFSTLEIQRTEQGDSAMYLCASSPPLGNEAFFGQGTRLTVV.

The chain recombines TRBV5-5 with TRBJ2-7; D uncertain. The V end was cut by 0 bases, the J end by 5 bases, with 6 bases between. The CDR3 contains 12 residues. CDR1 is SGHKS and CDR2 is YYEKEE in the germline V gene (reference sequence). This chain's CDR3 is CASSLVLDEQYF. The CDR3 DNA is TGTGCCAGCAGCTTGGTCTTAGACGAGCAGTACTTC. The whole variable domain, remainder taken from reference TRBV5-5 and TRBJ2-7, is DAGVTQSPTHLIKTRGQQVTLRCSPISGHKSVSWYQQVLGQGPQFIFQYYEKEERGRGNFPDRFSARQFPNYSSELNVNALLLGDSALYLCASSLVLDEQYFGPGTRLTVT.

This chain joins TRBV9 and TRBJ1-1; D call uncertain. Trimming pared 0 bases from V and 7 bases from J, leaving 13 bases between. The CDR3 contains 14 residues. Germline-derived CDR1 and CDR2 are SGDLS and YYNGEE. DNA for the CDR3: TGTGCCAGCAGCGTAGAAGCACGGTCCGGTGAAGCTTTCTTT. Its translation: CASSVEARSGEAFF.

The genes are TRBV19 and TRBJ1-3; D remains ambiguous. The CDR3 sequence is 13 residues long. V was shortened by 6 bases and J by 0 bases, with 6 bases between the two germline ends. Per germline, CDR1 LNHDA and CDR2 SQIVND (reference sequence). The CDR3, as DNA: TGTGCCAGTAGGATTAGCTCTGGAAACACCATATATTTT. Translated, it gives CASRISSGNTIYF.

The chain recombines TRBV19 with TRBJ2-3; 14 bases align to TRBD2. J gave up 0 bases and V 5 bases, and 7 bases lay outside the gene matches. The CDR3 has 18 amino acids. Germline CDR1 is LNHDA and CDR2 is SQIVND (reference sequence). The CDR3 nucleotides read TGTGCCAGTAGTCCGACTAGCGGGGGGGTTTCTAGCACAGATACGCAGTATTTT. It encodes CASSPTSGGVSSTDTQYF.

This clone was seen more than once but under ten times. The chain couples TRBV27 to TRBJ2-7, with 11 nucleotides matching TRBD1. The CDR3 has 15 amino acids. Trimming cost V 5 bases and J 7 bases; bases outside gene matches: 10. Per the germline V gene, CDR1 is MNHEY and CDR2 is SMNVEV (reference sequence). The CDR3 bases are TGTGCCAGCAGTCCGAGGACAGGGGGCGCGGGGGAGCAGTACTTC. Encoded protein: CASSPRTGGAGEQYF.